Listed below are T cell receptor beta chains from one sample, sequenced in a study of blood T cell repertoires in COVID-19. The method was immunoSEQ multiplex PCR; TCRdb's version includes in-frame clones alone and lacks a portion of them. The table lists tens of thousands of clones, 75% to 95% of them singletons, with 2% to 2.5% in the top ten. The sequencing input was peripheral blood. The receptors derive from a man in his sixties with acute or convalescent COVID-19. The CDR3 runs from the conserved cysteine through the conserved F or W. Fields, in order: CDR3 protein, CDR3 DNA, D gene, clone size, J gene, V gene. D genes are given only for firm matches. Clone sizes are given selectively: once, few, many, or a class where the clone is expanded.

CAASDSQETQYF,TGTGCCGCCTCGGACTCCCAAGAGACCCAGTACTTC,-,once,TRBJ2-5,TRBV6-6
CASSQDRAGVNTEAFF,TGCGCCAGCAGCCAAGACCGGGCAGGGGTAAACACTGAAGCTTTCTTT,-,few,TRBJ1-1,TRBV4-1
CASSVPPGLAGGPGVTGELFF,TGTGCCAGTAGTGTCCCCCCGGGGCTAGCGGGAGGGCCGGGAGTCACCGGGGAGCTGTTTTTT,TRBD2,-,TRBJ2-2,TRBV19
CASTRLYNTEAFF,TGTGCCAGCACCAGACTCTATAACACTGAAGCTTTCTTT,-,-,TRBJ1-1,TRBV5-6
CASSHSSGSWNNEQFF,TGCGCCAGCAGCCATTCTAGCGGGAGTTGGAACAATGAGCAGTTCTTC,TRBD2,-,TRBJ2-1,TRBV4-3
CASSPDRGPNEKLFF,TGTGCCAGCAGTCCTGACAGGGGTCCGAATGAAAAACTGTTTTTT,TRBD1,-,TRBJ1-4,TRBV7-2
CASSVAGQGPYNEQFF,TGTGCCAGCAGCGTAGCTGGACAGGGTCCCTACAATGAGCAGTTCTTC,TRBD1,-,TRBJ2-1,TRBV9
CASSEGSTGVDGYTF,TGTGCCAGCAGTGAAGGGTCGACAGGGGTAGATGGCTACACCTTC,TRBD1,once,TRBJ1-2,TRBV25-1
CASSPLAREAYGYTF,TGTGCCAGCTCACCACTGGCCAGGGAGGCCTATGGCTACACCTTC,-,-,TRBJ1-2,TRBV18
CASSLSGGWWTEAFF,TGTGCCAGCAGCTTGTCAGGGGGCTGGTGGACTGAAGCTTTCTTT,TRBD1,-,TRBJ1-1,TRBV5-6
CASSPGMGGTDTQYF,TGCGCCAGCAGCCCTGGGATGGGGGGGACAGATACGCAGTATTTT,TRBD2,-,TRBJ2-3,TRBV5-1
CASSLATTHISDTQYF,TGCGCCAGCAGCTTGGCCACTACCCATATCTCGGATACGCAGTATTTT,-,-,TRBJ2-3,TRBV5-1
CASSFQGPLVGYTF,TGTGCCAGCAGCTTTCAGGGTCCCCTTGTCGGCTACACCTTC,-,-,TRBJ1-2,TRBV7-2
CASSLSGRGAEQYF,TGTGCCAGCAGCCTGTCCGGGAGAGGGGCCGAGCAGTACTTC,-,-,TRBJ2-7,TRBV9
CASSIDHRGMSEQYF,TGTGCCAGTAGTATAGATCATCGGGGGATGAGCGAGCAGTACTTC,-,once,TRBJ2-7,TRBV19
CASSMERVSYEQYF,TGTGCCAGCAGCATGGAGCGGGTCTCCTACGAGCAGTACTTC,-,few,TRBJ2-7,TRBV7-2
CASSPRQGAYEQYF,TGCGCCAGCAGCCCTCGACAGGGGGCCTACGAGCAGTACTTC,TRBD1,-,TRBJ2-7,TRBV4-3
CASSTTRDTEAFF,TGTGCCAGCAGCACGACCAGGGACACTGAAGCTTTCTTT,-,-,TRBJ1-1,TRBV12-3/TRBV12-4
CATSRVNRGSTEAFF,TGTGCCACCAGCAGAGTCAACAGGGGCAGCACTGAAGCTTTCTTT,TRBD1,-,TRBJ1-1,TRBV15
CAISERDRVGEQYF,TGTGCCATCAGTGAGCGGGACAGGGTCGGCGAGCAGTACTTC,TRBD1,-,TRBJ2-7,TRBV10-3
CASRGARAGNQPQHF,TGTGCCAGCAGAGGTGCTCGGGCGGGTAATCAGCCCCAGCATTTT,-,-,TRBJ1-5,TRBV2
CASNRAVIGNTEAFF,TGTGCCAGCAACAGGGCCGTAATTGGGAACACTGAAGCTTTCTTT,-,-,TRBJ1-1,TRBV6-5
CATRTGGPGELFF,TGTGCCACCCGGACAGGGGGCCCCGGGGAGCTGTTTTTT,TRBD1,-,TRBJ2-2,TRBV24-1
CATSGTQGEKLFF,TGTGCCACCAGTGGAACACAGGGGGAAAAACTGTTTTTT,TRBD1,-,TRBJ1-4,TRBV24-1
CASSLDHGGDTEAFF,TGTGCCAGCAGCTTAGATCATGGAGGCGACACTGAAGCTTTCTTT,-,-,TRBJ1-1,TRBV11-3
CASNTASRGYEQYF,TGTGCCAGCAATACGGCTTCAAGGGGCTACGAGCAGTACTTC,-,-,TRBJ2-7,TRBV6-5
CASSRVQGNNSPLHF,TGTGCCAGCAGCCGCGTACAGGGAAATAATTCACCCCTCCACTTT,-,-,TRBJ1-6,TRBV3-1/TRBV3-2
CASSQESGMAGPYEQYF,TGCGCCAGCAGCCAAGAGTCGGGAATGGCGGGGCCCTACGAGCAGTACTTC,-,-,TRBJ2-7,TRBV4-3
CAWSAHTADGYTF,TGTGCCTGGAGTGCCCATACGGCGGATGGCTACACCTTC,-,-,TRBJ1-2,TRBV30
CASSIPPVDTQYF,TGTGCCAGTAGTATCCCCCCGGTAGATACGCAGTATTTT,-,-,TRBJ2-3,TRBV19
CASSVQQDHEQYF,TGTGCCAGCAGCGTTCAACAGGACCACGAGCAGTACTTC,-,-,TRBJ2-7,TRBV7-9
CASRAAGELFF,TGTGCCAGCAGGGCGGCCGGGGAGCTGTTTTTT,-,-,TRBJ2-2,TRBV6-5
CASSLVGPGSTFDYTF,TGCGCCAGCAGCTTGGTTGGGCCAGGCAGTACCTTTGACTACACCTTC,-,-,TRBJ1-2,TRBV5-1
CASSSLTGLAGSSSYNEQFF,TGTGCCAGCAGTTCCCTCACGGGACTAGCGGGCTCCAGCTCCTACAATGAGCAGTTCTTC,TRBD2,-,TRBJ2-1,TRBV6-2/TRBV6-3
CASSLGLSGTEAFF,TGTGCCAGCAGCCTGGGACTGTCGGGCACTGAAGCTTTCTTT,-,-,TRBJ1-1,TRBV11-3
CASSSSTVNSNQPQHF,TGTGCCAGCAGCTCGTCGACAGTTAATAGCAATCAGCCCCAGCATTTT,-,-,TRBJ1-5,TRBV5-6
CASSLSTGGNTEAFF,TGCGCCAGCAGCTTGTCAACAGGGGGCAACACTGAAGCTTTCTTT,TRBD1,-,TRBJ1-1,TRBV5-1
CASSLGQGITGELFF,TGTGCCAGCAGTTTGGGGCAGGGCATCACCGGGGAGCTGTTTTTT,-,-,TRBJ2-2,TRBV6-2/TRBV6-3
CAWSRRTGNGQPQHF,TGTGCCTGGAGTCGCCGGACAGGGAACGGTCAGCCCCAGCATTTT,TRBD1,-,TRBJ1-5,TRBV30
CASSLLSGYINEQFF,TGTGCCAGCAGCTTACTTTCGGGGTACATCAATGAGCAGTTCTTC,-,-,TRBJ2-1,TRBV7-6
CASREGGTNTEAFF,TGTGCCAGCAGGGAAGGCGGTACGAACACTGAAGCTTTCTTT,-,-,TRBJ1-1,TRBV28